The next 7 T cell receptor beta chains were all read from a single sample in a study of cytomegalovirus exposure and HLA in healthy donors. In the PCR, 60 Vbeta and 13 Jbeta primers were used. Clones were sequenced by immunoSEQ multiplex PCR, and TCRdb holds only the in-frame ones, with some missing. The sample carries approximately 150,000 clones, roughly 80% recorded once. Material for sequencing was PBMCs. Source of these receptors: a boy between 2 and 10 years old in good health and CMV-seronegative.

The chain joins TRBV6-1 to TRBJ1-2; 10 bases align to TRBD1. The CDR3 loop spans 15 amino acids. Germline V gene sequence: CDR1 MNHNS, CDR2 SASEGT. Losses at the gene ends were 6 bases for V and 4 bases for J; bases not matched to a gene: 8. The CDR3 DNA reads as TGTGCCAGCAGGGGGGGACAGGGGCACACCTATGGCTACACCTTC. It yields the protein CASRGGQGHTYGYTF.

This chain connects TRBV7-3 to TRBJ1-5; weak D call: TRBD1 (5 bases). There are 17 residues in the CDR3. V dropped 5 bases and J dropped 6 bases, with 23 bases sitting between them. Looked up from germline, CDR1 is SGHTA and CDR2 is FQGTGA. As DNA, the CDR3 is TGTGCCAGCAGCGGCGGATGGTTGGGGGACTCGGGTCAGCCCCAGCATTTT. Amino acid sequence: CASSGGWLGDSGQPQHF.

This clone appeared once. The J gene is TRBJ2-7, the V gene TRBV9, with no clear D. The germline gives CDR1 SGDLS, CDR2 YYNGEE. CDR3 length equals 17 residues. Trimming shortened V by 0 bases and J by 3 bases, and 19 bases separated the two germline ends. The CDR3 DNA sequence: TGTGCCAGCAGCGTAGACGACCTGGGTAGCCAGAACTACGAGCAGTACTTC. Translation: CASSVDDLGSQNYEQYF.

The V call is TRBV30, the J call TRBJ1-2, with D possibly being TRBD1 (6 bases). CDR1 is GTSNPN and CDR2 is SVGIG in the germline V gene (reference sequence). V was clipped by 4 bases and J by 5 bases, with 17 bases between them. The length of the CDR3 is 14 residues. This chain's CDR3 is CAWNTIRDTYGYTF. In DNA form, the CDR3 reads TGTGCCTGGAACACAATCCGGGACACTTATGGCTACACCTTC.

The rearrangement uses TRBV25-1 and TRBJ2-5; D possibly corresponds to TRBD1 (6 bases). The CDR3 extends over 14 amino acids. The V gene's germline CDR1 is MGHDK and CDR2 SYGVNS. V lost 6 bases and J lost 2, with 13 bases in between. In DNA form, the CDR3 reads TGTGCCAGCAGGGCTACGACAGGACAAGAGACCCAGTACTTC. It codes for CASRATTGQETQYF.

The chain is built from TRBV29-1 and TRBJ1-5; no firm D call. Germline CDR1 and CDR2: SQVTM and ANQGSEA. The ends were cut back, 5 bases at V and 1 base at J, with 9 bases in the middle. This CDR3 has 13 amino acids. The CDR3 DNA is TGCAGCGTTAGGGAGATGAGCAATCAGCCCCAGCATTTT. This sequence encodes CSVREMSNQPQHF.

The chain links TRBV7-9 to TRBJ1-1; D might be TRBD1 (6 bases). Germline V CDR1 and CDR2: SEHNR, FQNEAQ (reference sequence). Trimming left V 6 bases short and J 1 base short, with 12 bases between. There are 14 residues in the CDR3. CDR3 protein: CASRQGQGNTEAFF. In DNA, the CDR3 is TGTGCCAGCAGACAGGGACAAGGGAACACTGAAGCTTTCTTT.